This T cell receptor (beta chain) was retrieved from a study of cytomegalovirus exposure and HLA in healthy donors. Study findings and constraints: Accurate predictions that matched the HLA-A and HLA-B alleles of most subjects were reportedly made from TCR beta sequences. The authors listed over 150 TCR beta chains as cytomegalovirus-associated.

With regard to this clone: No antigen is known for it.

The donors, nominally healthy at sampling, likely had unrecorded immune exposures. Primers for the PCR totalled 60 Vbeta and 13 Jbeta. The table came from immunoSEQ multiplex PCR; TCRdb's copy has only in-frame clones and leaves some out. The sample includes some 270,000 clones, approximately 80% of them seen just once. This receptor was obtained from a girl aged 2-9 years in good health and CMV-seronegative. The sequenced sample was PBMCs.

As DNA, the CDR3 is TGCGCCAGCAGCTTGGCCCCGACAGGGTATAGCAATCAGCCCCAGCATTTT. Its protein product is CASSLAPTGYSNQPQHF. This chain links TRBV5-1 with TRBJ1-5; 7 nucleotides agree with TRBD1. CDR1 is SGHRS and CDR2 is YFSETQ in the germline V gene. The CDR3 extends over 17 amino acids. V lost 0 bases to trimming and J lost 0 bases; unmatched junction nucleotides: 6.